This TCR beta chain originates from a study of naive and memory T cell subsets. Study-level points and caveats: In naive cells, over 90% of TCR sequences were seen only once. A few larger clonotypes appeared in naive repertoires, especially CD8, possibly memory cells re-expressing CD45RA. From naive to CM, EM and EMRA, diversity decreased and Gini increased.

The beta constant-region primer was an equimolar mix of two oligonucleotides covering TRBC1 and TRBC2. Ligated cDNA was amplified by four rounds of PCR with nested alpha and beta constant-region primers and SP2. The cDNA 3' end received a ligated single-stranded oligonucleotide carrying the SP2 primer and a 12-nucleotide UMI. MiXCR, applied by TCRdb to the UMI-ligation and nested PCR reads, yields one record per CDR3 protein. This repertoire shows 150,000 or so distinct CDR3 sequences, 22% found once; its top ten account for 0.09% to 0.13%. In the case of this clonotype: The antigen remains unidentified.

CDR1 and CDR2 (germline): GTSNPN, SVGIG (reference sequence). V lost 4 bases and J lost 3, with 12 bases in between. This CDR3 is built from 14 residues. The rearrangement links TRBV30 to TRBJ2-2; the D is unclear. Sequencing was done on a sample of naive CD4+ T cells from blood. The sequence came from a human donor in good health. The DNA for the CDR3 is TGTGCCTGGAAGTATCATCAGCACACCGGGGAGCTGTTTTTT. It yields the protein CAWKYHQHTGELFF.